A single sample gave rise to the 4 T cell receptor beta chains below, sequenced in a study of OX40 agonist ivuxolimab in advanced cancers. Profiling relied on immunoSEQ multiplex PCR, and the TCRdb table lists in-frame clones only, not all of them. The repertoire includes approximately 88,000 clones, 70% to 90% of them detected once, and around 0.29% sits in the top ten. Source: CD4+ or CD8+ T cells sorted from blood, taken in a trial of the OX40 agonist ivuxolimab. These receptors were obtained from an adult with an advanced solid tumor such as melanoma, head and neck, liver or kidney cancer.

This clone came up once. V gene TRBV19 combines with J gene TRBJ1-3, with D tentatively TRBD1 (6 bases). Germline V gene lookup returns CDR1 LNHDA and CDR2 SQIVND (reference sequence). The length of the CDR3 is 17 residues. Trimming shortened V by 5 bases and J by 2 bases, and 19 bases separated the two germline ends. CDR3 bases: TGTGCCAGTAGTCCCTGGGGGCAGCTGGGCACTGGAAACACCATATATTTT. Translated: CASSPWGQLGTGNTIYF.

V gene TRBV7-2 combines with J gene TRBJ2-7; D is undetermined. The CDR3 totals 14 residues. V lost 6 bases, J lost 2 bases, and 14 bases lay in between. CDR1 and CDR2 (germline): SGHTA, FQGNSA. The CDR3 DNA follows: TGTGCCAGCAGGACATTGGCAGGCCCCTACGAGCAGTACTTC. Protein: CASRTLAGPYEQYF.

The gene calls are TRBV7-6 and TRBJ2-3; 9 nucleotides align to TRBD1. CDR3 length: 16 residues. CDR1 is SGHVS, CDR2 FNYEAQ, per germline. V shed 1 base and J 6 bases; nucleotides not matched to a gene: 8. The CDR3 is CASSLVPDRGRDTQYF. The CDR3 DNA reads as TGTGCCAGCAGCTTAGTACCGGACAGGGGAAGGGATACGCAGTATTTT.

This chain links TRBV4-2 with TRBJ1-5; D gene ambiguous. The CDR3 totals 15 residues. V lost 0 bases and J lost 3, with 9 bases in between. CDR1 and CDR2 (germline): LGHNA, YNFKEQ. The CDR3 protein is CASSQESRDNQPQHF. DNA for the CDR3: TGTGCCAGCAGCCAAGAAAGCCGGGACAATCAGCCCCAGCATTTT.